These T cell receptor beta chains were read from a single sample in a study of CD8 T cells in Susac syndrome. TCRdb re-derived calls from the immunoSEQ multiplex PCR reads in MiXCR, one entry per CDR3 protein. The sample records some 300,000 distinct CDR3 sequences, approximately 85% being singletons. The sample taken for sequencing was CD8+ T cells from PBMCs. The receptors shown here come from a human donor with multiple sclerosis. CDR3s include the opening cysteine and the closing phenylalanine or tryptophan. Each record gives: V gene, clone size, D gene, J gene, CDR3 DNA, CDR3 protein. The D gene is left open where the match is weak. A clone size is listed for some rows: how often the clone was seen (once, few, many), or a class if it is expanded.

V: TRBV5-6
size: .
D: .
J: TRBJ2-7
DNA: TGTGCCAGCAGCTTGTCCCCCTGGGCCTACGAGCAGTACTTC
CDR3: CASSLSPWAYEQYF

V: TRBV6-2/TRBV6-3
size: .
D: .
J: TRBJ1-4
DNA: TGTGCCAGCCAGCGATTTGTCGGCGTTAATGAAAAACTGTTTTTT
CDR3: CASQRFVGVNEKLFF

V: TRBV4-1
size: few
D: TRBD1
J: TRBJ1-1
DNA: TGCGCCAGCAGCCAGGACAGGGGGAACACTGAAGCTTTCTTT
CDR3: CASSQDRGNTEAFF

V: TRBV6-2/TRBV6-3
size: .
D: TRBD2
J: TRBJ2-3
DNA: TGTGCCAGCAGTTACCCGACTAGCGGTGACTCTACGCAGTATTTT
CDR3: CASSYPTSGDSTQYF

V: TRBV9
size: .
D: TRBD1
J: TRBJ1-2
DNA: TGTGCCAGCAGCGTAGGACAGGGGGTATATTATGGCTACACCTTC
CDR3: CASSVGQGVYYGYTF

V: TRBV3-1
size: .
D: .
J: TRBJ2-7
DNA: TGTGCCAGCAGCCAAGACTACGAGCAGTACTTC
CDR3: CASSQDYEQYF

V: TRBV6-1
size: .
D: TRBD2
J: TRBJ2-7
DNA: TGTGCCATCTTACTAGCGGCATGGCACGAGCAGTACTTC
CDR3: CAILLAAWHEQYF

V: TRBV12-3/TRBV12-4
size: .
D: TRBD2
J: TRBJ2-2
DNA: TGTGCCAGCAGCTGGACTAGCGGGAGATTCCGCACCGGGGAGCTGTTTTTT
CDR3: CASSWTSGRFRTGELFF

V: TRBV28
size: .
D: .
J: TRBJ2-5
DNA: TGTGCCAGCAGTTTCTCTGGGGGTCGGGGGTCCCCACAAGAGACCCAGTACTTC
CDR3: CASSFSGGRGSPQETQYF

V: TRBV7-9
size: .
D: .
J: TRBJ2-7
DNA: TGTGCCAGCAGCTTCCTGGCGGCCGGGGAGCAGTACTTC
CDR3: CASSFLAAGEQYF

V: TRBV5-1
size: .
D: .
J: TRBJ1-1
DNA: TGCGCCAGCAGCGCCCTTTTTGGCAGCACTGAAGCTTTCTTT
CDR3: CASSALFGSTEAFF

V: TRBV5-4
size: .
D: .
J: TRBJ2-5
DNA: TGTGCCAGCAGCTTGCCCCCCTACCAAGAGACCCAGTACTTC
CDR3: CASSLPPYQETQYF

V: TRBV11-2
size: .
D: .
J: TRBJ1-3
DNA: TGTGCCAGCAGCCCCCTCGAGAACACCATATATTTT
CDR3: CASSPLENTIYF

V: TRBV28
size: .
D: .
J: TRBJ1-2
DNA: TGTGCCAGCAACCTAACCCCAGGGCATGGCTACACCTTC
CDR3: CASNLTPGHGYTF

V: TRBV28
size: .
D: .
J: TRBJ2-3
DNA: TGTGCCAGCAGTACAGGAGATACGCAGTATTTT
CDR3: CASSTGDTQYF

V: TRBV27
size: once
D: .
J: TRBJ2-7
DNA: TGTGCCAGCAGTTTATCGTCACACTACGAGCAGTACTTC
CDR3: CASSLSSHYEQYF

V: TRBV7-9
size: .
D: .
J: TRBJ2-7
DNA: TGTGCCAGCAGCCCTACAGGGTCCGTTTACGAGCAGTACTTC
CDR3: CASSPTGSVYEQYF

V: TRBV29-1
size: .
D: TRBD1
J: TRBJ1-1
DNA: TGCAGCGTCATACCGACAGGGATGAACACTGAAGCTTTCTTT
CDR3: CSVIPTGMNTEAFF

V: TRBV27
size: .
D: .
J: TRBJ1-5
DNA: TGTGCCAGCAGTCCCCCGGGGGCTAATAGCAATCAGCCCCAGCATTTT
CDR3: CASSPPGANSNQPQHF

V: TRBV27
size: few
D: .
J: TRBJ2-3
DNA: TGTGCCAGCAGTTTGGGCAGTACAGATACGCAGTATTTT
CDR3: CASSLGSTDTQYF

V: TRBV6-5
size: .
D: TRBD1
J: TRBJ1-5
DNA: TGTGCCAGCAGTTGGACAGGACCCAATCAGCCCCAGCATTTT
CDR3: CASSWTGPNQPQHF

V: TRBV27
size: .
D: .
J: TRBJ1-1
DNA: TGTGCCAGCGGCCGGGACACCACAAGGACTGAAGCTTTCTTT
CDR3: CASGRDTTRTEAFF

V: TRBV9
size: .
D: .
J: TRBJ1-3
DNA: TGTGCCAGCAGCTCCTCCGGGTTTTCCTCTGGAAACACCATATATTTT
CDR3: CASSSSGFSSGNTIYF

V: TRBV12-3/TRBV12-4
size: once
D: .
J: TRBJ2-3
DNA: TGTGCCAGCAGTATGGACGGTAGCACAGATACGCAGTATTTT
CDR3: CASSMDGSTDTQYF

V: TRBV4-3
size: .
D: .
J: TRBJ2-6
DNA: TGCGCCAGCAGCCCAGAGAGCACTAGTCTGCTTTTGGGGGCCAACGTCCTGACTTTC
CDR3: CASSPESTSLLLGANVLTF

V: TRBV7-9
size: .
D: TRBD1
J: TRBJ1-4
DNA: TGTGCCAGCAGCTCCTTTGTGGGGACAGGGAGAGAAAAACTGTTTTTT
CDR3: CASSSFVGTGREKLFF

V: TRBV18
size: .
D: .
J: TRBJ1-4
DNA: TGTGCCAGCTCATTTCCTCAGGCAAATGAAAAACTGTTTTTT
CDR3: CASSFPQANEKLFF

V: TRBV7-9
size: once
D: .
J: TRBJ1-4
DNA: TGTGCCAGCAGCGAAGCAGGGCCCGCTCCTAATGAAAAACTGTTTTTT
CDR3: CASSEAGPAPNEKLFF

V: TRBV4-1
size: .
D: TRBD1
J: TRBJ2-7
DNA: TGCGCCAGCAGCCAAGTGGGACAGGACTACGAGCAGTACTTC
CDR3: CASSQVGQDYEQYF

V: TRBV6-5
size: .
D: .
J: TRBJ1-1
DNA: TGTGCCAGCATTCCGACAGGGAACACTGAAGCTTTCTTT
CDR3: CASIPTGNTEAFF

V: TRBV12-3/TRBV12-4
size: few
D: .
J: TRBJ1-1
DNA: TGTGCCAGCAGGATACGGTCCTCGAACACTGAAGCTTTCTTT
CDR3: CASRIRSSNTEAFF

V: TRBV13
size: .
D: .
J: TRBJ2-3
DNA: TGTGCCAGCAGTTTAAGAGGGGTAGCAGATACGCAGTATTTT
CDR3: CASSLRGVADTQYF

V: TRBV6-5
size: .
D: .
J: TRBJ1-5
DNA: TGTGCCAGCAGTTACCCGATCCGGGGTACAGATAGCAATCAGCCCCAGCATTTT
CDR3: CASSYPIRGTDSNQPQHF

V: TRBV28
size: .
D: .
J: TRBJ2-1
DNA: TGTGCCAGCGGACTTCTTACGAGGGAGCAGACCCATGAGCAGTTCTTC
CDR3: CASGLLTREQTHEQFF

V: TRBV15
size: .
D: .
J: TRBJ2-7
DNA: TGTGCCACCAGCAGCCTCCGGGAGCAGTACTTC
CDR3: CATSSLREQYF

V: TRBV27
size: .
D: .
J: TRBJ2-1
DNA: TGTGCCAGCAGTTTGGGAAGGGGCAATGAGCAGTTCTTC
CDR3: CASSLGRGNEQFF

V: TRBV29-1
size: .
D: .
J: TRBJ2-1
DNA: TGCAGCGTTGAAAATCCGGTCAATGAGCAGTTCTTC
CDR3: CSVENPVNEQFF

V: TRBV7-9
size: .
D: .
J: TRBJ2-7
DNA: TGTGCCAGCAGCGAAAGATTGGACTACGAGCAGTACTTC
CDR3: CASSERLDYEQYF

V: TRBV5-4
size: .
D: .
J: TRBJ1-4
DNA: TGTGCCAGCAGTGTCCAAACTAATGAAAAACTGTTTTTT
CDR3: CASSVQTNEKLFF

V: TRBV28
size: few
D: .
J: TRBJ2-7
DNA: TGTGCCAGCACCCAGCAGGGGGGTTATTACGAGCAGTACTTC
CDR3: CASTQQGGYYEQYF

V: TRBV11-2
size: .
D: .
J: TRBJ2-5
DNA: TGTGCCAGCAGCCGTCCGTGGGTATTTCAAGAGACCCAGTACTTC
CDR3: CASSRPWVFQETQYF

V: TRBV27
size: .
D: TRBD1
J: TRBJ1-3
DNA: TGTGCCAGCAGGGACGGACAGGGCGGCTCTGGAAACACCATATATTTT
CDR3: CASRDGQGGSGNTIYF

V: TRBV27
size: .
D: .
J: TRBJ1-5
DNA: TGTGCCAGCAGTTTAACGGGACGTACAATGAATCAGCCCCAGCATTTT
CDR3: CASSLTGRTMNQPQHF